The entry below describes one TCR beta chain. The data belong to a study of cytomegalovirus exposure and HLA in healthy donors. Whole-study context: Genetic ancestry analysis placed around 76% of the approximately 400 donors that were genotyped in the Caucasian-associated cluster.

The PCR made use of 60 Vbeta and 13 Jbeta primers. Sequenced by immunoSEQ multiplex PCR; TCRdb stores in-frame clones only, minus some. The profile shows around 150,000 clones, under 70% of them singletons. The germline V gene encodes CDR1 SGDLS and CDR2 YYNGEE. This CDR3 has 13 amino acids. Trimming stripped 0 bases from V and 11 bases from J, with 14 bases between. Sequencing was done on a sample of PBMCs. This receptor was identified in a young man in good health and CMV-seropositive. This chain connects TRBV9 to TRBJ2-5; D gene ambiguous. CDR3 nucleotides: TGTGCCAGCAGCGTAGAGCAGGTCTCTGAGCAGTACTTC. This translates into CASSVEQVSEQYF.